This is a list of T cell receptor beta chains from one sample in a study of technical replicates of blood from a few donors. The assay was immunoSEQ multiplex PCR, and TCRdb's table has in-frame clones only and misses some. The sample comprises some 77,000 clones, 70% to 90% of which are singletons, and roughly 4.9% rests with the top ten. Sequencing was carried out using PBMCs. All receptors derive from a human donor in good health. Some clones in this sample may be carry-over from other donors' samples. Both conserved end residues are trimmed from each CDR3. Each record gives: J gene, D gene, V gene, CDR3 protein. A D gene is named only where the DNA matches it firmly.

J gene: TRBJ2-1; D gene: TRBD2; V gene: TRBV15; CDR3 protein: ATSTGGLYNEQF
J gene: TRBJ2-3; D gene: TRBD2; V gene: TRBV11-3; CDR3 protein: ASSRGGNTDTQY
J gene: TRBJ2-7; D gene: NA; V gene: TRBV18; CDR3 protein: ASSPRMQGLNPSSYEQY
J gene: TRBJ2-7; D gene: TRBD1; V gene: TRBV30; CDR3 protein: ASNPRDRRYEQY
J gene: TRBJ2-3; D gene: NA; V gene: TRBV29-1; CDR3 protein: SVAPRVPTDTQY
J gene: TRBJ2-3; D gene: NA; V gene: TRBV15; CDR3 protein: ATSRDRGYRTDTQY
J gene: TRBJ2-1; D gene: TRBD1; V gene: TRBV10-3; CDR3 protein: AISEAGQGGSYNEQF
J gene: TRBJ1-1; D gene: NA; V gene: TRBV19; CDR3 protein: ASSAQVNTEAF
J gene: TRBJ2-7; D gene: NA; V gene: TRBV28; CDR3 protein: ASSFLYEQY
J gene: TRBJ2-3; D gene: TRBD2; V gene: TRBV5-6; CDR3 protein: ASRGLATYYSTDTQY
J gene: TRBJ2-1; D gene: NA; V gene: TRBV9; CDR3 protein: ASSAGWAGPSDEQF
J gene: TRBJ1-2; D gene: NA; V gene: TRBV6-5; CDR3 protein: ASSQGSHGYT
J gene: TRBJ1-5; D gene: NA; V gene: TRBV7-9; CDR3 protein: ASSLTPGPQH
J gene: TRBJ2-3; D gene: NA; V gene: TRBV5-8; CDR3 protein: ARGRGLHSTDTQY
J gene: TRBJ1-1; D gene: TRBD1; V gene: TRBV4-3; CDR3 protein: ASSQDPGGMTEAF
J gene: TRBJ2-2; D gene: NA; V gene: TRBV7-6; CDR3 protein: ASSLQGGGIGELF
J gene: TRBJ1-1; D gene: NA; V gene: TRBV7-8; CDR3 protein: ASSSTGLNTEAF
J gene: TRBJ1-5; D gene: TRBD1; V gene: TRBV19; CDR3 protein: ASTPDRGLGEPQH
J gene: TRBJ2-2; D gene: NA; V gene: TRBV18; CDR3 protein: ASSPFAVVTSGELF
J gene: TRBJ1-6; D gene: NA; V gene: TRBV13; CDR3 protein: ASSLGASGANSPLH
J gene: TRBJ2-3; D gene: TRBD2; V gene: TRBV10-3; CDR3 protein: AIRRASGGADTQY
J gene: TRBJ2-5; D gene: TRBD2; V gene: TRBV30; CDR3 protein: AWSPAGGLETQY
J gene: TRBJ1-1; D gene: TRBD1; V gene: TRBV29-1; CDR3 protein: SVRTGNTEAF
J gene: TRBJ2-1; D gene: TRBD2; V gene: TRBV18; CDR3 protein: ASSMGLAGAYNEQF
J gene: TRBJ1-4; D gene: NA; V gene: TRBV9; CDR3 protein: ASSVESSYRGEELF
J gene: TRBJ2-3; D gene: NA; V gene: TRBV7-8; CDR3 protein: ASSLGGPGTDTQY
J gene: TRBJ2-3; D gene: TRBD1; V gene: TRBV5-1; CDR3 protein: ASSLATRQGADTQY
J gene: TRBJ2-3; D gene: TRBD2; V gene: TRBV7-3; CDR3 protein: ASSLGGEDTDTQY
J gene: TRBJ2-2; D gene: TRBD1; V gene: TRBV28; CDR3 protein: ASSFGQAREGLDGEF
J gene: TRBJ2-5; D gene: TRBD2; V gene: TRBV7-9; CDR3 protein: ASSRTSGGTSEQY
J gene: TRBJ2-3; D gene: TRBD2; V gene: TRBV5-1; CDR3 protein: ASSSPPGTSVGTDTQY